Following are 21 T cell receptor beta chains from one sample sequenced in a study of naive and memory T cell subsets. Antigens for these TCRs are unknown. Findings and caveats of the study: Naive repertoires, especially CD8, held a few larger clonotypes, possibly memory cells re-expressing CD45RA.

Both TRBC1 and TRBC2 were covered by a beta constant-region primer of two equimolar oligonucleotides. Ligated cDNA was amplified by four rounds of PCR with nested alpha and beta constant-region primers and SP2. TCRdb fed the UMI-ligation and nested PCR reads into MiXCR, producing one record per CDR3 protein. The repertoire holds under 150,000 distinct CDR3 sequences, with 15% to 20% as singletons. The specimen sequenced was naive CD8+ T cells from blood. These receptors all come from a human donor in good health.

In its sample, this clonotype was seen many times. The genes are TRBV29-1 and TRBJ2-1; 14 nucleotides match TRBD2. Germline CDR1 SQVTM, CDR2 ANQGSEA. The ends lost 1 base at V and 7 bases at J; junction bases unmatched: 12. The CDR3 loop spans 18 amino acids. In DNA form, the CDR3 reads TGCAGCGTTGAAGGTGTTTACAGGACTAGCGGGAGGACGAATGAGCAGTTCTTC. It yields the protein CSVEGVYRTSGRTNEQFF.

The sample holds many counts of this clonotype. V and J are TRBV4-2 and TRBJ1-1; D remains ambiguous. The germline gives CDR1 LGHNA, CDR2 YNFKEQ. Trimming pared 0 bases from V and 0 bases from J, leaving 23 bases between. The CDR3 has 20 residues. The CDR3 coding sequence is TGTGCCAGCAGCCAAGATATGGTAGCATTCCCGGGCAGCCTGAACACTGAAGCTTTCTTT. Encoded protein: CASSQDMVAFPGSLNTEAFF.

The J gene is TRBJ2-3, the V gene TRBV25-1; 11 bases agree with TRBD2. Germline trimming cut 1 base from V and 0 bases from J; bases unmatched to any gene: 18. CDR1 is MGHDK, CDR2 SYGVNS, per germline. The CDR3 has 22 amino acids. The CDR3 DNA reads as TGTGCCAGCAGTGAATTAGAGGGTATCAATCCTAGCGGGAGGACTAGCACAGATACGCAGTATTTT. It yields the protein CASSELEGINPSGRTSTDTQYF.

This chain connects TRBV27 to TRBJ2-7; D is perhaps TRBD1 or TRBD2 (5 bases each). V gave up 3 bases and J gave up 3 bases, with 12 bases separating them. Germline CDR1 MNHEY, CDR2 SMNVEV (reference sequence). The CDR3 consists of 14 residues. CDR3 nucleotides: TGTGCCAGCAGTTTCATCGGGACCAGCTACGAGCAGTACTTC. This sequence encodes CASSFIGTSYEQYF.

This chain links TRBV3-1 with TRBJ2-1; D is unclear. V dropped 4 bases and J dropped 0 bases, with 13 bases sitting between them. The germline V gene encodes CDR1 LGHDT and CDR2 YNNKEL (reference sequence). This CDR3 has 16 amino acids. CDR3 DNA sequence: TGTGCCAGCAGCCCAGAAAGGCTTGGCTCCTACAATGAGCAGTTCTTC. Translation gives CASSPERLGSYNEQFF.

The chain employs TRBV12-3 or TRBV12-4 and TRBJ2-7; 8 nucleotides agree with TRBD2. Germline trimming cut 6 bases from V and 3 bases from J; bases unmatched to any gene: 7. The CDR3 has 14 amino acids. In nucleotides, the CDR3 is TGTGCCAGCAGCATAACTAGCGGAAACTACGAGCAGTACTTC. It translates to CASSITSGNYEQYF.

This sequence joins TRBV19 and TRBJ1-1; 10 bases align to TRBD1. Germline trimming cut 6 bases from V and 5 bases from J; bases unmatched to any gene: 9. The V gene's germline CDR1 is LNHDA and CDR2 SQIVND (reference sequence). The CDR3 spans 15 residues. CDR3 DNA sequence: TGTGCCAGTAGCACGCGGACAGGGGGTCCAACTGAAGCTTTCTTT. This translates into CASSTRTGGPTEAFF.

The chain has TRBV7-2 and TRBJ2-6; no firm D call. Per the germline V gene, CDR1 is SGHTA and CDR2 is FQGNSA. The CDR3 is 14 residues long. Trimming shortened V by 5 bases and J by 0 bases, and 5 bases separated the two germline ends. The CDR3 DNA follows: TGTGCCAGCAGCGGCAGCTCTGGGGCCAACGTCCTGACTTTC. Amino acid sequence: CASSGSSGANVLTF.

The rearrangement uses TRBV29-1 and TRBJ1-2, with D unclear. The germline V gene encodes CDR1 SQVTM and CDR2 ANQGSEA. Trimming removed 6 bases from V and 3 bases from J, with 11 bases in between. The CDR3 is 12 residues long. DNA of the CDR3: TGCAGCGTCCTGGACCGGGACTATGGCTACACCTTC. Its translation: CSVLDRDYGYTF. The full variable domain, rest sourced from reference TRBV29-1 and TRBJ1-2, is SAVISQKPSRDICQRGTSLTIQCQVDSQVTMMFWYRQQPGQSLTLIATANQGSEATYESGFVIDKFPISRPNLTFSTLTVSNMSPEDSSIYLCSVLDRDYGYTFGSGTRLTVV.

The CDR3 DNA follows: TGTGCCACACGGACTAGCGGCGCCTACGAGCAGTACTTC. It specifies CATRTSGAYEQYF. V gene TRBV10-3 combines with J gene TRBJ2-7, with 10 positions matching TRBD2. The CDR3 covers 13 residues. V gave up 10 bases and J gave up 2 bases; unmatched junction bases: 5. Germline CDR1 is ENHRY and CDR2 is SYGVKD.

The chain uses TRBV28 and TRBJ2-7; TRBD1 aligns across 9 bases. Per the germline V gene, CDR1 is MDHEN and CDR2 is SYDVKM. There are 15 residues in the CDR3. Trimming took 4 bases from V and 3 from J; bases not matched to a gene: 7. The CDR3 reads CASSSPGQGYYEQYF. CDR3 nucleotides: TGTGCCAGCAGTTCTCCGGGACAGGGTTACTACGAGCAGTACTTC.

This clonotype was counted between two and nine times. The CDR3 coding sequence is TGTGCCATCAGTGACAGGGAAGACGAGCAGTACTTC. Its translation is CAISDREDEQYF. V is TRBV10-3 and J is TRBJ2-7; perhaps TRBD1 as D (5 bases). The CDR3 runs 12 residues. Germline V gene data show CDR1 as ENHRY and CDR2 as SYGVKD. V shed 3 bases and J shed 5 bases, with 8 bases lying between them.

The chain joins TRBV12-3 or TRBV12-4 to TRBJ2-7; D ambiguous. This CDR3 has 14 amino acids. The V gene lost 6 bases and the J gene lost 5 bases, with 17 bases spanning the gap. In nucleotides, the CDR3 is TGTGCCAGCAGCTCCCCCAACCTGGCCCACGAGCAGTACTTC. It translates to CASSSPNLAHEQYF.

This clonotype was observed a handful of times. J is TRBJ2-2 and V is TRBV15, with no clear D. The CDR3 is 17 residues long. Per germline, CDR1 LNHNV and CDR2 YYDKDF (reference sequence). The V gene lost 0 bases and the J gene lost 0 bases, with 11 bases spanning the gap. CDR3 DNA: TGTGCCACCAGCAGAGATCGAGGCTTCGCGAACACCGGGGAGCTGTTTTTT. It translates to CATSRDRGFANTGELFF.

The rearrangement uses TRBV5-1 and TRBJ2-1; 9 bases fit TRBD2. The CDR3 runs to 16 residues. V was clipped by 0 bases and J by 3 bases; unmatched bases: 4. Germline CDR1 reads SGHRS; CDR2 reads YFSETQ. CDR3 nucleotides: TGCGCCAGCAGCTTGGGCGCTAGCGGGGACTACAATGAGCAGTTCTTC. Residues: CASSLGASGDYNEQFF.

This clonotype was counted at least ten times. In DNA, the CDR3 is TGTGCCAGCAGCTTAGGGGACAGATCCTACGAGCAGTACTTC. Protein: CASSLGDRSYEQYF. The rearrangement uses TRBV7-9 and TRBJ2-7, with TRBD1 identical over 7 bases. V lost 1 base and J lost 1; bases outside the gene matches: 1. The CDR3 totals 14 residues. The germline V gene has CDR1 SEHNR and CDR2 FQNEAQ (reference sequence).

The genes are TRBV27 and TRBJ2-2; no reliable D call. Germline values: CDR1 MNHEY, CDR2 SMNVEV (reference sequence). The CDR3 sequence is 12 residues long. V was clipped by 6 bases and J by 2 bases, with 4 bases between them. This CDR3 is CASSRNTGELFF. In DNA, the CDR3 is TGTGCCAGCAGCCGAAACACCGGGGAGCTGTTTTTT.

This chain links TRBV5-1 with TRBJ2-1; D might be TRBD1 (6 bases). CDR3 length: 15 amino acids. Deletions cut 3 bases from V and 4 bases from J, with 14 bases between. Per the germline V gene, CDR1 is SGHRS and CDR2 is YFSETQ. DNA for the CDR3: TGCGCCAGCAGCTCGACAGGTTTCAATTACAATGAGCAGTTCTTC. Its protein product is CASSSTGFNYNEQFF.

The rearrangement joins TRBV6-5 to TRBJ2-7; D uncertain. The ends were cut back, 2 bases at V and 6 bases at J, with 8 bases in the middle. The CDR3 loop spans 12 amino acids. Germline CDR1 is MNHEY and CDR2 is SVGAGI. This CDR3 reads CASSYDLSEQYF. In DNA, the CDR3 is TGTGCCAGCAGTTACGACCTTTCCGAGCAGTACTTC.

In nucleotides, the CDR3 is TGCGCCAGCAGCCAACCCGTCGACCTACTAGCGGGAGGATTGGACTACGAGCAGTACTTC. Encoded protein: CASSQPVDLLAGGLDYEQYF. This chain joins TRBV5-1 and TRBJ2-7; TRBD2 matches 12 bases. Trimming cost V 4 bases and J 3 bases; bases outside gene matches: 20. The CDR3 consists of 20 residues. CDR1 is SGHRS, CDR2 YFSETQ, per germline.

This clonotype was seen a few times. A junction end diverges from the germline sequence, so it may reflect a read error. V usage is TRBV6-5 and J usage is TRBJ1-2; D unresolved. Germline V CDR1 and CDR2: MNHEY, SVGAGI. The CDR3 has 13 amino acids. The CDR3 nucleotides are TGTGCCAGCCTAGGTGAGGGAAGCCGCGGCTACTCCTTC. This sequence encodes CASLGEGSRGYSF.